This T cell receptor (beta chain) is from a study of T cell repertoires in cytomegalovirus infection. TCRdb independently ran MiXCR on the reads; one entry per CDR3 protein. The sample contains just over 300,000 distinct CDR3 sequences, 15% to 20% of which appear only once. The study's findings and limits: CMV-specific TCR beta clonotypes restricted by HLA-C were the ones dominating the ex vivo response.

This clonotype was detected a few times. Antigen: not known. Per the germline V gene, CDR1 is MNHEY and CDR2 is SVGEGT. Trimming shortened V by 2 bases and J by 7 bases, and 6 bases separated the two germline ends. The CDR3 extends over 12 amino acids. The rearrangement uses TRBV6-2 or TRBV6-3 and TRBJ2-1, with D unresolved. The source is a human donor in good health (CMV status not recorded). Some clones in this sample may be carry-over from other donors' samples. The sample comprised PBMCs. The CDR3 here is CASSYGFNEQFF. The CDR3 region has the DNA TGTGCCAGCAGTTACGGATTTAATGAGCAGTTCTTC.